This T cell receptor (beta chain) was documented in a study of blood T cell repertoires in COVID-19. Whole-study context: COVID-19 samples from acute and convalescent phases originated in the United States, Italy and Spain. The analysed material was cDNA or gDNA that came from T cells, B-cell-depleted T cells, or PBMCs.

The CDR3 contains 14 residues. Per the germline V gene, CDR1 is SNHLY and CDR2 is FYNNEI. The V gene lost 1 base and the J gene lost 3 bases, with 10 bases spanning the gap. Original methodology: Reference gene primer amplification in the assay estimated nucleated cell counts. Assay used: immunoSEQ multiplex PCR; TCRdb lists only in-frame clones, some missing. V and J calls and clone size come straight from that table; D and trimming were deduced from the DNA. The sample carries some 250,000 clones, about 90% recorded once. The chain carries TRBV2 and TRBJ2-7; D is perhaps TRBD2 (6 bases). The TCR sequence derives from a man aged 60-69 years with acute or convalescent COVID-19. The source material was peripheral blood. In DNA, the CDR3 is TGTGCCAGCAGTGAAGTGGCTAGCGACTACGAGCAGTACTTC. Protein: CASSEVASDYEQYF.